This entry lists 17 T cell receptor beta chains sequenced from one sample in a study of CD8 T cells in Susac syndrome. RNA amounts of roughly 0.45 to 1 ug underwent reverse transcription with random hexamers. Using its own MiXCR run on the immunoSEQ multiplex PCR reads, TCRdb lists one record per CDR3 protein. The data hold about 300,000 distinct CDR3 sequences, with about nine tenths observed a single time. Material for sequencing was CD8+ T cells from PBMCs. Every receptor here comes from a human donor with multiple sclerosis.

This sequence joins TRBV2 and TRBJ2-1, with TRBD1 matching 11 bases. V dropped 6 bases and J dropped 2; count of bases not matched to a gene: 3. Per the germline V gene, CDR1 is SNHLY and CDR2 is FYNNEI. The CDR3 is 15 residues long. CDR3 sequence reads: CASRGQGGTYNEQFF. The CDR3 bases are TGTGCCAGCAGGGGACAGGGGGGCACCTACAATGAGCAGTTCTTC.

J is TRBJ2-1 and V is TRBV3-1; TRBD2 matches 11 bases. The CDR3 has 13 amino acids. V lost 6 bases, J lost 8 bases, and 3 bases stayed unmatched. The germline V gene has CDR1 LGHDT and CDR2 YNNKEL (reference sequence). DNA of the CDR3: TGTGCCAGCAGTACTAGCGGGGGTGATGAGCAGTTCTTC. Protein: CASSTSGGDEQFF.

This clonotype showed up just once. This chain links TRBV5-6 with TRBJ2-7; 10 nucleotides match TRBD2. Trimming removed 3 bases from V and 9 bases from J; junction bases left unmatched: 12. Per germline, CDR1 SGHDT and CDR2 YYEEEE. CDR3 length: 15 residues. CDR3: CASSYGTSALVGQYF. As DNA, the CDR3 is TGTGCCAGCAGCTACGGGACTAGCGCGCTTGTAGGGCAGTACTTC.

This chain connects TRBV10-3 to TRBJ2-1; unclear D gene. The length of the CDR3 is 15 residues. Per germline, CDR1 ENHRY and CDR2 SYGVKD. V lost 0 bases and J 4 bases, leaving 10 bases between the germline ends. The chain's CDR3 is CAISESRQEYNEQFF. Written as DNA, the CDR3 is TGTGCCATCAGTGAGTCCCGTCAAGAATACAATGAGCAGTTCTTC.

This clonotype occurred a few times. The chain uses TRBV28 and TRBJ2-7, with D perhaps matching TRBD2 (5 bases). Trimming shortened V by 8 bases and J by 2 bases, and 16 bases separated the two germline ends. This CDR3 spans 14 amino acids. Per the germline V gene, CDR1 is MDHEN and CDR2 is SYDVKM. CDR3 bases: TGTGCCAGCTCTGACCTAGCAGAGACCTACGAGCAGTACTTC. Translating gives CASSDLAETYEQYF.

This clonotype has only one observation. This rearrangement joins TRBV20-1 to TRBJ1-6; 7 nucleotides align to TRBD1. V lost 1 base and J lost 7; bases outside the gene matches: 10. From germline, CDR1 is DFQATT and CDR2 SNEGSKA (reference sequence). This CDR3 contains 16 residues. The CDR3 loop reads CSARGDIGQANSPLHF. The CDR3 coding sequence is TGCAGTGCTAGAGGGGACATAGGACAGGCCAATTCACCCCTCCACTTT.

The chain employs TRBV30 and TRBJ2-7, with TRBD2 matching over 12 bases. CDR1 is GTSNPN and CDR2 is SVGIG in the germline V gene (reference sequence). The CDR3 has 14 amino acids. The V gene end was trimmed by 5 bases and the J gene end by 7 bases; junction bases not matched to a gene: 9. The CDR3 DNA reads TGTGCCTGGGCTTCCGGGACTAGCGGGTGGGAGCAGTACTTC. It yields the protein CAWASGTSGWEQYF.

This clonotype appeared a few times. The V call is TRBV15, the J call TRBJ2-7, with 9 bases identical to TRBD1. Germline-derived CDR1 and CDR2 are LNHNV and YYDKDF (reference sequence). This CDR3 spans 15 amino acids. Trimming took 4 bases from V and 4 from J; bases not matched to a gene: 8. CDR3 coding DNA: TGTGCCACCAGCAAGAGGGGGACAGGGATTTACGAGCAGTACTTC. Translating gives CATSKRGTGIYEQYF.

This chain joins TRBV6-2 or TRBV6-3 and TRBJ2-7; 8 nucleotides align to TRBD1. In germline, CDR1 is MNHEY, CDR2 SVGEGT. V dropped 2 bases and J dropped 4; count of bases not matched to a gene: 1. There are 13 residues in the CDR3. In DNA, the CDR3 is TGTGCCAGCAGTTACCACAGGGGGTACGAGCAGTACTTC. Translation: CASSYHRGYEQYF.

The sample holds one count of this clonotype. CDR3 amino acids: CASSELANEQFF. For the CDR3, the DNA is TGTGCCAGTAGTGAACTAGCCAATGAGCAGTTCTTC. The chain carries TRBV19 and TRBJ2-1; TRBD2 might be the D (6 bases). CDR3 size: 12 residues. Germline lookup yields CDR1 LNHDA and CDR2 SQIVND (reference sequence). Trimming took off 5 bases at V and 6 bases at J, with 8 bases between the two ends.

The chain employs TRBV4-2 and TRBJ2-1; 7 positions agree with TRBD2. Losses at the gene ends were 0 bases for V and 12 bases for J; bases not matched to a gene: 17. Germline CDR1 LGHNA, CDR2 YNFKEQ. The CDR3 length is 17 residues. CDR3 amino acids: CASSQDQASGWGEGQFF. For the CDR3, the DNA is TGTGCCAGCAGCCAAGATCAGGCTAGCGGTTGGGGGGAAGGGCAGTTCTTC.

The gene calls are TRBV6-1 and TRBJ2-7; D assignment may be TRBD1 or TRBD2 (5 bases each). In germline, CDR1 is MNHNS, CDR2 SASEGT. The CDR3 totals 11 residues. V gave up 2 bases and J gave up 11 bases, with 10 bases separating them. CDR3 loop: CASSEWGTEYF. CDR3 nucleotides: TGTGCCAGCAGTGAATGGGGGACGGAGTACTTC.

The chain links TRBV2 to TRBJ2-2, with 9 nucleotides matching TRBD1. J was trimmed by 3 bases and V by 5 bases; bases with no gene match: 7. The germline V gene encodes CDR1 SNHLY and CDR2 FYNNEI. The CDR3 extends over 16 amino acids. The CDR3, as DNA: TGTGCCAGCAGTTGGCGGGACAGGGTGGACACCGGGGAGCTGTTTTTT. Its translation is CASSWRDRVDTGELFF.

The chain joins TRBV6-6 to TRBJ2-7; possibly TRBD1 for D (5 bases). V shed 7 bases and J shed 0 bases, with 10 bases lying between them. The CDR3 is made up of 13 amino acids. From germline, CDR1 is MNHNY and CDR2 SVGAGI (reference sequence). CDR3 in DNA: TGTGCCAGCACACCAGGGTTCTCCTACGAGCAGTACTTC. Translation gives CASTPGFSYEQYF.

The rearrangement uses TRBV7-2 and TRBJ2-3, with TRBD2 identical over 11 bases. The junction had 8 bases not matched to a gene; V was cut back by 3 bases and J by 6 bases. The length of the CDR3 is 16 residues. The germline V gene has CDR1 SGHTA and CDR2 FQGNSA. CDR3: CASSFLAGTSGDTQYF. The DNA for the CDR3 is TGTGCCAGCAGCTTTCTGGCCGGGACTAGCGGCGATACGCAGTATTTT.

This chain connects TRBV28 to TRBJ2-7; a possible D gene is TRBD2 (5 bases). Looked up from germline, CDR1 is MDHEN and CDR2 is SYDVKM. Trimming left V 2 bases short and J 6 bases short, with 20 bases between. This CDR3 spans 16 amino acids. In DNA, the CDR3 is TGTGCCAGCAGTTTAGTCCTCGGTGGAACTAGGTCCGAGCAGTACTTC. This sequence encodes CASSLVLGGTRSEQYF.

This clonotype has just one count. This chain links TRBV4-1 with TRBJ2-3, with D perhaps TRBD2 (6 bases). V was pared by 0 bases and J by 4 bases, with 14 bases between. The CDR3 covers 16 residues. CDR1 and CDR2 from the germline V gene are MGHRA and YSYEKL. The CDR3 reads CASSQDLASESDTQYF. DNA for the CDR3: TGCGCCAGCAGCCAAGATCTGGCTAGCGAGTCAGATACGCAGTATTTT.